This is a list of T cell receptor beta chains from one sample in a study of read filtering for tumor transcriptome and immune sequencing. MiXCR was run by TCRdb on the reads, yielding one entry per CDR3 protein. Among 90,000 or so distinct CDR3 sequences, 20% to 25% were seen once, and the ten largest hold roughly an eighth. What was sequenced was a population of CD138-negative cells sorted from bone marrow. The receptors derive from a donor aged 40 or over with multiple myeloma. CDR3s include the opening cysteine and the closing phenylalanine or tryptophan. The D gene is left open where the match is weak. The size field is filled for only some rows; it gives once, few, many or a size class.

D: -
V: TRBV10-1
size: few
J: TRBJ1-3
DNA: TGCGCCAGCAACAAGGGCCAAGACCATAGTGGAAACACCATATATTTT
CDR3: CASNKGQDHSGNTIYF

D: TRBD1
V: TRBV11-2
size: many
J: TRBJ1-1
DNA: TGTGCCAGCAGCAGTAACCCGGTACAGGGGTTTTTCTTT
CDR3: CASSSNPVQGFFF

D: TRBD1
V: TRBV7-9
size: -
J: TRBJ1-2
DNA: TGTGCCAGCAGCCGGTTGGTGGTGGGACAGGGAAAGGGCGATGGCTACACCTTC
CDR3: CASSRLVVGQGKGDGYTF

D: -
V: TRBV9
size: many
J: TRBJ1-2
DNA: TGTGCCAGCAGCACACAGGGAGCTAACTATGGCTACACCTTC
CDR3: CASSTQGANYGYTF

D: TRBD2
V: TRBV2
size: many
J: TRBJ2-5
DNA: TGTGCCAGCCAGATCGGGACTAGCGGACAGACCCAGTACTTC
CDR3: CASQIGTSGQTQYF

D: -
V: TRBV29-1
size: -
J: TRBJ2-2
DNA: TGCAGCGTTAGTTCGCCGGACCAGGACACCGGGGAGCTGTTTTTT
CDR3: CSVSSPDQDTGELFF

D: TRBD1
V: TRBV18
size: many
J: TRBJ1-1
DNA: TGTGCCAGCTCACCATCGACAGGGGGCTTTGAAGCTTTCTTT
CDR3: CASSPSTGGFEAFF

D: TRBD2
V: TRBV5-1
size: once
J: TRBJ2-2
DNA: TGCGCCAGCAGCCCCAGACTAGCGGTGAACACCGGGGAGCTGTTTTTT
CDR3: CASSPRLAVNTGELFF

D: -
V: TRBV3-1
size: many
J: TRBJ2-3
DNA: TGTGCCAGCAGCCTCCAGGGGGGGGATGCAGATACGCAGTATTTT
CDR3: CASSLQGGDADTQYF

D: -
V: TRBV6-6
size: few
J: TRBJ1-5
DNA: TGTGCCAGCAGTTACCCGGCGTCGGGGCACGAGCCCCAGCATTTT
CDR3: CASSYPASGHEPQHF

D: TRBD2
V: TRBV2
size: many
J: TRBJ2-2
DNA: TGTGCCAGCAGGGGACTAGCGACCGGGGAGCTGTTTTTT
CDR3: CASRGLATGELFF

D: TRBD1
V: TRBV10-3
size: many
J: TRBJ2-7
DNA: TGTGCCATCAGTGAGTCCGGACAGGAACTCCACTCCTACGAGCAGTACTTC
CDR3: CAISESGQELHSYEQYF

D: TRBD2
V: TRBV5-1
size: -
J: TRBJ2-7
DNA: TGCGCCAGCAGCCTAGACTCGACTGGCGGGGGATCCGAGCAGTACTTC
CDR3: CASSLDSTGGGSEQYF

D: -
V: TRBV28
size: many
J: TRBJ2-1
DNA: TGTGCCAGCAGTCCGGGTGTTTGGAATGAGCAGTTCTTC
CDR3: CASSPGVWNEQFF

D: -
V: TRBV7-6
size: many
J: TRBJ2-2
DNA: TGTGCCAGCAGCTTAACGGGGTCGAACACCGGGGAGCTGTTTTTT
CDR3: CASSLTGSNTGELFF

D: -
V: TRBV2
size: many
J: TRBJ1-2
DNA: TGTGCCAGCGAACATACCGCGGTTGGCAATGGCTACACCTTC
CDR3: CASEHTAVGNGYTF

D: -
V: TRBV18
size: many
J: TRBJ2-2
DNA: TGTGCCAGCTCACCGTTAGGTTCGAACACCGGGGAGCTGTTTTTT
CDR3: CASSPLGSNTGELFF

D: -
V: TRBV2
size: few
J: TRBJ1-1
DNA: TGTGCCAGCAGTAACAGACCGAACACTGAAGCTTTCTTT
CDR3: CASSNRPNTEAFF

D: TRBD1
V: TRBV24-1
size: many
J: TRBJ1-1
DNA: TGTGCCACCAGTGACCCGACAGGGCCTGAAGCTTTCTTT
CDR3: CATSDPTGPEAFF

D: -
V: TRBV5-1
size: many
J: TRBJ2-5
DNA: TGTGCCAGCAGCCTCTCGGAGACCCAGTACTTC
CDR3: CASSLSETQYF

D: -
V: TRBV14
size: -
J: TRBJ1-3
DNA: TGTGCCAGCAGCCAAGATCTCGGAAACACCATATATTTT
CDR3: CASSQDLGNTIYF

D: TRBD1
V: TRBV4-1
size: many
J: TRBJ2-5
DNA: TGCGCCAGCAGCCACCTTGGACAGGGAGGAGAGACCCAGTACTTC
CDR3: CASSHLGQGGETQYF

D: -
V: TRBV7-9
size: few
J: TRBJ2-1
DNA: TGTGCCAGCAGTGTAGGAGGGGGCGACAATGAGCAGTTCTTC
CDR3: CASSVGGGDNEQFF

D: TRBD2
V: TRBV7-9
size: many
J: TRBJ2-3
DNA: TGTGCCAGCAGCCATAGCGGGAGCACAGATACGCAGTATTTT
CDR3: CASSHSGSTDTQYF

D: -
V: TRBV6-1
size: -
J: TRBJ2-7
DNA: TGTGCCAGCAGTGGTTACGGATCCTACGAGCAGTACTTC
CDR3: CASSGYGSYEQYF

D: -
V: TRBV5-4
size: many
J: TRBJ2-1
DNA: TGTGCCAGCAGTCTAGCGCGGAATGAGCAGTTCTTC
CDR3: CASSLARNEQFF

D: TRBD2
V: TRBV2
size: many
J: TRBJ2-7
DNA: TGTGCCAGCAGTGGGGGACTAGCGGGACCCTACGAGCAGTACTTC
CDR3: CASSGGLAGPYEQYF

D: -
V: TRBV7-2
size: many
J: TRBJ1-1
DNA: TGTGCCAGCAGCTTCGGCAAGAACACTGAAGCTTTCTTT
CDR3: CASSFGKNTEAFF

D: -
V: TRBV11-2
size: few
J: TRBJ2-1
DNA: TGTGCCAGCAGCGGGGTCCTGTCGGGGTCGAGCTCCTACAATGAGCAGTTCTTC
CDR3: CASSGVLSGSSSYNEQFF

D: TRBD1
V: TRBV5-1
size: many
J: TRBJ1-2
DNA: TGCGCCAGCAGCTCGCGGGACAGGGGCAACTATGGCTACACCTTC
CDR3: CASSSRDRGNYGYTF

D: TRBD1
V: TRBV19
size: many
J: TRBJ1-1
DNA: TGTGCCAGTATGACAGGGATGAGGACTGAAGCTTTCTTT
CDR3: CASMTGMRTEAFF

D: -
V: TRBV2
size: -
J: TRBJ1-1
DNA: TGTGCCAGCACCCAGACAGTGCCAGTGAACACTGAAGCTTTCTTT
CDR3: CASTQTVPVNTEAFF

D: -
V: TRBV20-1
size: -
J: TRBJ2-5
DNA: TGCAGTGCTAGGTCCCCAAAGTCGTCAGGGGAAGAGACCCAGTACTTC
CDR3: CSARSPKSSGEETQYF

D: TRBD1
V: TRBV4-1
size: many
J: TRBJ1-6
DNA: TGCGCCAGCAGCCTCGGACAGGCCCGCTCCTATAATTCACCCCTCCACTTT
CDR3: CASSLGQARSYNSPLHF

D: TRBD2
V: TRBV4-2
size: many
J: TRBJ2-1
DNA: TGTGCCAGCAGCCAAGACGTCGGGACTAGCGTCTTGAATGAGCAGTTCTTC
CDR3: CASSQDVGTSVLNEQFF

D: -
V: TRBV11-2
size: -
J: TRBJ2-2
DNA: TGTGCCAGCAGCTTAGGTCAGGACCGGGCGAACACCGGGGAGCTGTTTTTT
CDR3: CASSLGQDRANTGELFF

D: TRBD2
V: TRBV4-2
size: many
J: TRBJ2-1
DNA: TGTGCCAGCAGCCAACCTAGCGGGGGACACAATGAGCAGTTCTTC
CDR3: CASSQPSGGHNEQFF

D: -
V: TRBV5-1
size: -
J: TRBJ2-1
DNA: TGCGCCAGCAGCGCCCCGGAGAGCAGCAATGAGCAGTTCTTC
CDR3: CASSAPESSNEQFF

D: -
V: TRBV5-4
size: many
J: TRBJ1-1
DNA: TGTGCCAGCAGCCGAGGGGAGGGGAGTACTGAAGCTTTCTTT
CDR3: CASSRGEGSTEAFF

D: -
V: TRBV6-2/TRBV6-3
size: many
J: TRBJ1-5
DNA: TGTGCCAGCAGTCGGACAGCTAGTAGCAATCAGCCCCAGCATTTT
CDR3: CASSRTASSNQPQHF

D: -
V: TRBV24-1
size: -
J: TRBJ2-3
DNA: TGTGCCACCAGTGACTCCTCCCGAGGGGCGAGGACGCAGTATTTT
CDR3: CATSDSSRGARTQYF

D: TRBD2
V: TRBV2
size: few
J: TRBJ2-3
DNA: TGTGCCAGCACTCGTCAGCGGGGGACCACAGATACGCAGTATTTT
CDR3: CASTRQRGTTDTQYF

D: -
V: TRBV7-2
size: few
J: TRBJ2-1
DNA: TGTGCCAGCAGCTCCCCCTCGTGGGGTGAACGAGATGAGCAGTTCTTC
CDR3: CASSSPSWGERDEQFF

D: -
V: TRBV5-1
size: -
J: TRBJ2-2
DNA: TGCGCCAGCAGCTTTGGACGGGCGAACACCGGGGAGCTGTTATTT
CDR3: CASSFGRANTGELLF

D: -
V: TRBV4-1
size: -
J: TRBJ1-1
DNA: TGCGCCAGCAGCCAAGAAACAGGGAACACTGAAGCTTTCTTT
CDR3: CASSQETGNTEAFF

D: TRBD2
V: TRBV7-8
size: -
J: TRBJ2-2
DNA: TGTGCCAGCAGCCCATCACTAGCGGGGGGGCCGAGAACCGGGGAGCTGTTTTTT
CDR3: CASSPSLAGGPRTGELFF

D: TRBD1
V: TRBV5-1
size: few
J: TRBJ1-5
DNA: TGCGCCAGCAGCACCGGGACAGGGGGACATCAGCCCCAGCATTTT
CDR3: CASSTGTGGHQPQHF

D: TRBD2
V: TRBV5-4
size: many
J: TRBJ2-2
DNA: TGTGCCAGCAGCCGGGGGGGGGGGCCGCGGACCGGGGAGCTGTTTTTT
CDR3: CASSRGGGPRTGELFF

D: -
V: TRBV7-2
size: many
J: TRBJ2-5
DNA: TGTGCCAGCAGCTTACTAGGGCCAGAGACCCAGTACTTC
CDR3: CASSLLGPETQYF

D: -
V: TRBV20-1
size: -
J: TRBJ1-5
DNA: TGCAGTGCTAGAGATCGGGTCTTGGGACCCCAGCATTTT
CDR3: CSARDRVLGPQHF

D: -
V: TRBV19
size: -
J: TRBJ2-7
DNA: TGTGCCAGTCCTATTCGGGACGAGCAGTACTTC
CDR3: CASPIRDEQYF

D: -
V: TRBV29-1
size: few
J: TRBJ2-3
DNA: TGCAGCGTTGAAGATCAAGGAGATACGCAGTATTTT
CDR3: CSVEDQGDTQYF

D: -
V: TRBV28
size: -
J: TRBJ2-5
DNA: TGTGCCAGCAGTTTACTGGGGACCCAAGAGACCCGGTACTTC
CDR3: CASSLLGTQETRYF

D: -
V: TRBV2
size: many
J: TRBJ2-1
DNA: TGTGCCAGCAGCGCCAGGGATATCTCCTACAATGAGCAGTTCTTC
CDR3: CASSARDISYNEQFF

D: TRBD1
V: TRBV6-1
size: many
J: TRBJ2-5
DNA: TGTGCCAGCAGTGTAACAGGGGACCAAGAGACCCAGTACTTC
CDR3: CASSVTGDQETQYF

D: TRBD1
V: TRBV7-9
size: many
J: TRBJ1-2
DNA: TGTGCCAGCAGCCAAAAAGCAGGGGGCCGTGGCTACACCTTC
CDR3: CASSQKAGGRGYTF